A single sample is the source of the 22 T cell receptor beta chains below, sequenced in a study of blood T cell repertoires in COVID-19 (dated by TCRdb to between 2020 and 2021). The library came from the immunoSEQ multiplex PCR assay. TCRdb limited this immuneACCESS table to in-frame rearrangements with V and J called. A share of clones is missing; checked studies link under half to unresolved V genes, and the rest is unexplained. This sample is represented by 140,000 to 150,000 clones; around four fifths of them were singletons. The top ten clones comprise approximately 4.6% of the sample. The material sequenced was peripheral blood. All receptors come from a human donor in a cohort sampled during active COVID-19.

As for this clone: Other DNA sequences within the sample encode an identical CDR3. The gene calls are TRBV27 and TRBJ2-5, with TRBD1 identical over 7 bases. The length of the CDR3 is 14 residues. CDR1 is MNHEY, CDR2 SMNVEV, per germline (reference sequence). J was trimmed by 2 bases and V by 5 bases; bases with no gene match: 5. The CDR3 DNA reads TGTGCCAGCAGTCCAGGGGGTAGGCAAGAGACCCAGTACTTC. Protein: CASSPGGRQETQYF.

The chain couples TRBV27 to TRBJ1-4, with D possibly TRBD1 on 5 matching bases. The CDR3 is made up of 15 amino acids. Germline V gene lookup returns CDR1 MNHEY and CDR2 SMNVEV (reference sequence). The V end was cut by 3 bases, the J end by 3 bases, with 11 bases between. CDR3 loop: CASSLFRVSNEKLFF. The DNA for the CDR3 is TGTGCCAGCAGTTTGTTCAGGGTCTCTAATGAAAAACTGTTTTTT.

The chain recombines TRBV5-1 with TRBJ1-1, with D perhaps matching TRBD1 (6 bases). The germline V gene has CDR1 SGHRS and CDR2 YFSETQ. The CDR3 runs to 13 residues. With 4 bases removed from V and 2 bases from J, the gap between germline ends came to 9 bases. The CDR3 spells CASSHGTNTEAFF. CDR3 nucleotides: TGCGCCAGCAGCCACGGGACAAACACTGAAGCTTTCTTT.

The V gene is TRBV30, the J gene TRBJ1-1, with no clear D. Trimming removed 1 base from V and 11 bases from J, with 8 bases in between. Germline CDR1 GTSNPN, CDR2 SVGIG (reference sequence). The CDR3 contains 10 residues. CDR3 coding DNA: TGTGCCTGGAGTGGCGGGAGGGCTTTCTTT. It translates to CAWSGGRAFF.

The rearrangement joins TRBV9 to TRBJ2-3, with 9 bases identical to TRBD1. Germline trimming cut 4 bases from V and 4 bases from J; bases unmatched to any gene: 13. Germline CDR1 reads SGDLS; CDR2 reads YYNGEE. The CDR3 contains 17 residues. The CDR3 region is CASSSPGQGIIADTQYF. The CDR3 nucleotides read TGTGCCAGCAGCTCCCCAGGACAGGGGATAATCGCAGATACGCAGTATTTT.

This sequence joins TRBV28 and TRBJ1-2; TRBD1 matches at 12 bases. Germline CDR1 reads MDHEN; CDR2 reads SYDVKM. The CDR3 spans 16 residues. The junction had 6 bases not matched to a gene; V was cut back by 3 bases and J by 4 bases. The CDR3: CASSFLGDRGPYGYTF. In DNA form, the CDR3 reads TGTGCCAGCAGTTTCTTAGGGGACAGGGGGCCCTATGGCTACACCTTC.

The genes are TRBV21-1 and TRBJ2-2; the listed D gene, TRBD1, was not tested against the DNA. TRBV21-1 has pseudogene status. The CDR3 totals 16 residues. This CDR3 is CASSKKTAIYIRELFF. The CDR3 DNA sequence: TGTGCCAGCAGCAAAAAAACAGCCATTTACATTAGGGAGCTGTTTTTT.

This clone was found once. Other nucleotide sequences in the sample specify the same CDR3. The gene calls are TRBV5-1 and TRBJ1-1, with TRBD1 identical over 8 bases. Losses at the gene ends were 4 bases for V and 1 base for J; bases not matched to a gene: 6. The germline gives CDR1 SGHRS, CDR2 YFSETQ. CDR3 length: 15 residues. The DNA of the CDR3 is TGCGCCAGCAGCATAACCGGGACAGGGAACACTGAAGCTTTCTTT. Its translation is CASSITGTGNTEAFF.

The chain couples TRBV6-6 to TRBJ2-5, with 8 nucleotides matching TRBD1. The CDR3 length is 13 residues. Germline-derived CDR1 and CDR2 are MNHNY and SVGAGI (reference sequence). V trimming: 10 bases; J trimming: 5 bases; junction bases outside the gene matches: 9. CDR3 region: CATKDRAGETQYF. CDR3 sequence (DNA): TGTGCCACCAAGGACAGGGCGGGCGAGACCCAGTACTTC.

The chain is built from TRBV5-5 and TRBJ2-7, with 7 bases matching TRBD1. V trimming: 3 bases; J trimming: 4 bases; junction bases outside the gene matches: 7. The germline V gene encodes CDR1 SGHKS and CDR2 YYEKEE (reference sequence). The CDR3 totals 14 residues. The CDR3 nucleotides are TGTGCCAGCAGCTCTCCGGGACAGACATACGAGCAGTACTTC. Its protein is CASSSPGQTYEQYF. Variable domain in full (rest from reference TRBV5-5 and TRBJ2-7): DAGVTQSPTHLIKTRGQQVTLRCSPISGHKSVSWYQQVLGQGPQFIFQYYEKEERGRGNFPDRFSARQFPNYSSELNVNALLLGDSALYLCASSSPGQTYEQYFGPGTRLTVT.

The chain is built from TRBV20-1 and TRBJ2-1; TRBD2 matches at 11 bases. V shed 3 bases, J shed 7 bases, and the junction held 11 bases outside the gene matches. The CDR3 has 16 residues. The germline V gene has CDR1 DFQATT and CDR2 SNEGSKA (reference sequence). The CDR3 nucleotides are TGCAGTGCTAGTTCCCCCGGACTAGCGGGTATGAATGAGCAGTTCTTC. It encodes CSASSPGLAGMNEQFF.

This chain uses TRBV2 with TRBJ2-5; TRBD2 is a possible D gene (7 bases). Germline V gene data show CDR1 as SNHLY and CDR2 as FYNNEI. V gave up 0 bases and J gave up 5 bases, with 13 bases separating them. The CDR3 runs 15 residues. CDR3 sequence reads: CASSEALAGAETQYF. CDR3 nucleotide sequence: TGTGCCAGCAGTGAAGCGCTTGCGGGGGCGGAGACCCAGTACTTC.

This chain uses TRBV28 with TRBJ1-2; 7 bases match TRBD1. The CDR3 consists of 15 residues. J gave up 4 bases and V 5 bases, and 10 bases lay outside the gene matches. Germline assignment: CDR1 MDHEN and CDR2 SYDVKM. This chain's CDR3 is CASSRNQGGSYGYTF. The CDR3 DNA follows: TGTGCCAGCAGTAGGAATCAGGGGGGAAGCTATGGCTACACCTTC.

In this sample, this clone turned up a few times. The genes are TRBV27 and TRBJ2-6; D not certain. V lost 4 bases and J lost 4, with 2 bases in between. Germline V CDR1 and CDR2: MNHEY, SMNVEV (reference sequence). The CDR3 has 12 residues. The CDR3 sequence is CASSSGANVLTF. CDR3 bases: TGTGCCAGCAGTTCAGGGGCCAACGTCCTGACTTTC. Variable domain in full (rest from reference TRBV27 and TRBJ2-6): EAQVTQNPRYLITVTGKKLTVTCSQNMNHEYMSWYRQDPGLGLRQIYYSMNVEVTDKGDVPEGYKVSRKEKRNFPLILESPSPNQTSLYFCASSSGANVLTFGAGSRLTVL.

The gene calls are TRBV6-6 and TRBJ1-3; TRBD1 matches at 8 bases. This CDR3 region has 16 residues. The V gene's germline CDR1 is MNHNY and CDR2 SVGAGI (reference sequence). V gave up 6 bases and J gave up 0 bases; unmatched junction bases: 7. The CDR3 sequence is CASRRTGFSSGNTIYF. CDR3 DNA: TGTGCCAGCAGAAGGACAGGGTTTTCCTCTGGAAACACCATATATTTT.

The rearrangement links TRBV6-5 to TRBJ2-7; 8 bases align to TRBD1. From germline, CDR1 is MNHEY and CDR2 SVGAGI. The CDR3 has 13 amino acids. The trim removed 8 bases at V and 3 bases at J, leaving 6 bases unmatched. The CDR3, as DNA: TGTGCCAGCGGCGGGACAGGCGGCTACGAGCAGTACGTC. Its protein is CASGGTGGYEQYV.

The sample holds one count of this clone. The sample carries other DNA sequences with the same CDR3. The chain uses TRBV9 and TRBJ2-3; 8 nucleotides align to TRBD2. The J segment lost 0 bases and the V segment lost 2 bases, leaving 5 bases of the junction unmatched. The CDR3 length is 16 residues. The germline V gene encodes CDR1 SGDLS and CDR2 YYNGEE. CDR3 residues: CASSVSPSGSTDTQYF. DNA of the CDR3: TGTGCCAGCAGCGTTTCCCCTAGCGGGAGCACAGATACGCAGTATTTT. Drawing the rest from reference TRBV9 and TRBJ2-3, the complete variable domain is DSGVTQTPKHLITATGQRVTLRCSPRSGDLSVYWYQQSLDQGLQFLIQYYNGEERAKGNILERFSAQQFPDLHSELNLSSLELGDSALYFCASSVSPSGSTDTQYFGPGTRLTVL.

The rearrangement joins TRBV15 to TRBJ2-1, with 7 bases matching TRBD2. Trimming cost V 0 bases and J 1 base; bases outside gene matches: 6. The germline V gene encodes CDR1 LNHNV and CDR2 YYDKDF (reference sequence). The CDR3 has 17 amino acids. For the CDR3, the DNA is TGTGCCACCAGCAGAGAGGGGGGGTCAGTATCCTACAATGAGCAGTTCTTC. It specifies CATSREGGSVSYNEQFF. The complete variable domain, with remaining parts taken from reference TRBV15 and TRBJ2-1, reads DAMVIQNPRYQVTQFGKPVTLSCSQTLNHNVMYWYQQKSSQAPKLLFHYYDKDFNNEADTPDNFQSRRPNTSFCFLDIRSPGLGDTAMYLCATSREGGSVSYNEQFFGPGTRLTVL.

The rearrangement joins TRBV5-1 to TRBJ1-1; no reliable D call. The CDR3 contains 14 residues. Per germline, CDR1 SGHRS and CDR2 YFSETQ. Trimming shortened V by 0 bases and J by 5 bases, and 11 bases separated the two germline ends. The CDR3 sequence: CASSLGAPRTEAFF. As DNA, the CDR3 is TGCGCCAGCAGCTTGGGTGCCCCCAGGACTGAAGCTTTCTTT.

The chain carries TRBV9 and TRBJ2-1; D may be TRBD1 (6 bases). This CDR3 region has 14 residues. CDR1 is SGDLS, CDR2 YYNGEE, per germline. Trimming cost V 0 bases and J 4 bases, with 8 bases left between them. The CDR3 reads CASSVETGYNEQFF. CDR3 DNA sequence: TGTGCCAGCAGCGTAGAAACAGGGTACAATGAGCAGTTCTTC.

The chain employs TRBV4-2 and TRBJ2-2; 9 bases are a match to TRBD1. Per the germline V gene, CDR1 is LGHNA and CDR2 is YNFKEQ. With 4 bases clipped from V and 5 bases from J, the junction kept 14 bases outside the gene matches. The CDR3 contains 18 residues. CDR3 in DNA: TGTGCCAGCAGCCGGTCGTCGACAGGGGGTTTTATGACCGGGGAGCTGTTTTTT. This codes for CASSRSSTGGFMTGELFF.

The rearrangement joins TRBV19 to TRBJ2-5; 9 bases are shared with TRBD1. J lost 4 bases, V lost 5 bases, and 8 bases had no gene match. CDR1 is LNHDA, CDR2 SQIVND, per germline (reference sequence). This CDR3 contains 15 residues. The CDR3, as DNA: TGTGCCAGTAGTCCCTTCAGACAGGGGGGAGAGACCCAGTACTTC. It encodes CASSPFRQGGETQYF.